This T cell receptor beta chain is drawn from a study of response to subunit inactivated influenza vaccine. Overall study findings and caveats: It was the authors' suggestion that each seasonal influenza vaccination recruits few new T cells.

The V gene's germline CDR1 is DFQATT and CDR2 SNEGSKA (reference sequence). The CDR3 is made up of 14 amino acids. V shed 2 bases, J shed 7 bases, and the junction held 4 bases outside the gene matches. TCRdb analysed the RT-PCR reads with MiXCR anew, one entry per CDR3 protein. The table has 550,000 to 650,000 distinct CDR3 sequences, about 12% seen once. In its sample, this clonotype was seen many times. Its antigen is unidentified. This chain connects TRBV20-1 to TRBJ2-2; 10 bases agree with TRBD2. The sequencing used PBMCs from blood, collected on the day of vaccination. This TCR was sampled from a man aged 50 to 60 who received an inactivated influenza vaccine. CDR3 in amino acids: CSARLAGVVGELFF. CDR3 nucleotide sequence: TGCAGTGCTAGACTAGCGGGGGTTGTCGGGGAGCTGTTTTTT.